This TCR beta chain was captured by sequencing in a study of OX40 agonist ivuxolimab in advanced cancers. Looking at the study overall: Patients were treated with intravenous ivuxolimab, dosed at 0.01 to 10 mg/kg and infused every 2 weeks.

Sequenced by immunoSEQ multiplex PCR; TCRdb stores in-frame clones only, minus some. The data contain about 26,000 clones, around 83% of them seen just once; the ten biggest clones take up 30% to 40%. With 0 bases clipped from V and 5 bases from J, the junction kept 8 bases outside the gene matches. CDR1 is SNHLY, CDR2 FYNNEI, per germline. The CDR3 is made up of 16 amino acids. Specimen: CD4+ or CD8+ T cells sorted from blood, collected in a trial of the OX40 agonist ivuxolimab. The chain employs TRBV2 and TRBJ2-5; TRBD1 matches 8 bases. The clonotype comes from an adult with an advanced solid tumor such as melanoma, head and neck, liver or kidney cancer. The CDR3 DNA follows: TGTGCCAGCAGTGAAGCACAGGGGGAGCCTTCGGAGACCCAGTACTTC. As protein: CASSEAQGEPSETQYF.